The 14 T cell receptor beta chains in this list originate from one sample, sequenced in a study of CD8+ T cells in alopecia areata. RNA extraction and reverse transcription yielded cDNA as sequencing template. This table comes from immunoSEQ multiplex PCR, and its TCRdb copy is limited to in-frame clones, with some not included. This table has around 100,000 clones, roughly three fifths appearing once. Treatment in this sample: oral pan-JAK inhibitor, 5-10 mg twice daily. The sequenced sample was CD8+ T cells sorted from blood, obtained at week 24, from a patient treated with tofacitinib. Receptor source: a human donor with alopecia areata.

This clone has only one observation. The chain links TRBV30 to TRBJ2-1; 7 bases align to TRBD1. The CDR3 contains 15 residues. V shed 2 bases, J shed 0 bases, and the junction held 4 bases outside the gene matches. Germline V lookup: CDR1 GTSNPN, CDR2 SVGIG (reference sequence). CDR3 sequence reads: CAWSSDRSSYNEQFF. As DNA, the CDR3 is TGTGCCTGGAGTTCGGACAGGAGCTCCTACAATGAGCAGTTCTTC.

In this sample, this clone turned up a few times. The chain couples TRBV2 to TRBJ2-5; D not certain. This CDR3 is built from 12 residues. V lost 6 bases and J 0 bases, leaving 5 bases between the germline ends. The germline CDR1 and CDR2 sequences are SNHLY and FYNNEI. The CDR3 sequence is CASRPDQETQYF. CDR3 sequence (DNA): TGTGCCAGCAGACCCGACCAAGAGACCCAGTACTTC.

The chain couples TRBV10-3 to TRBJ1-2, with D tentatively TRBD1 (6 bases). The CDR3 loop spans 14 amino acids. With 6 bases removed from V and 8 bases from J, the gap between germline ends came to 19 bases. Germline lookup yields CDR1 ENHRY and CDR2 SYGVKD. CDR3 amino acids: CAISPGGWGDGYTF. CDR3 bases: TGTGCCATCAGCCCGGGGGGCTGGGGAGACGGCTACACCTTC.

The chain employs TRBV7-2 and TRBJ2-1; 10 nucleotides line up with TRBD2. V lost 1 base, J lost 3 bases, and 9 bases stayed unmatched. Germline V CDR1 and CDR2: SGHTA, FQGNSA. CDR3 length: 18 residues. The chain's CDR3 is CASSLVEIGLADYNEQFF. CDR3 coding DNA: TGTGCCAGCAGCTTAGTGGAAATAGGACTAGCGGACTACAATGAGCAGTTCTTC.

This sequence joins TRBV5-8 and TRBJ1-1; D is ambiguous. V was trimmed by 0 bases and J by 0 bases, leaving 3 bases between them. Germline CDR1 and CDR2: SGHTS and YDEGEE. The CDR3 sequence is 13 residues long. The CDR3 loop reads CASSLVVNTEAFF. CDR3 nucleotide sequence: TGTGCCAGCAGCTTGGTAGTGAACACTGAAGCTTTCTTT.

V usage is TRBV10-2 and J usage is TRBJ1-2; TRBD1 aligns across 9 bases. V shed 5 bases and J 3 bases; nucleotides not matched to a gene: 10. Per germline, CDR1 WSHSY and CDR2 SAAADI. CDR3 size: 16 residues. The CDR3 is CASSPIRRDRDYGYTF. The CDR3 nucleotides read TGCGCCAGCAGTCCTATCCGCCGGGACAGGGACTATGGCTACACCTTC.

The chain carries TRBV29-1 and TRBJ1-3; 7 bases are shared with TRBD1. Germline values: CDR1 SQVTM, CDR2 ANQGSEA. With 7 bases clipped from V and 3 bases from J, the junction kept 0 bases outside the gene matches. The CDR3 extends over 11 amino acids. CDR3 coding DNA: TGCAGCGGACAGGGTGGAAACACCATATATTTT. Its translation: CSGQGGNTIYF.

The chain is built from TRBV7-2 and TRBJ2-3, with D possibly being TRBD1 or TRBD2 (6 bases each). The CDR3 is 15 residues long. Germline loops: CDR1 SGHTA, CDR2 FQGNSA. V lost 2 bases and J 2 bases, leaving 11 bases between the germline ends. The CDR3 DNA reads TGTGCCAGCAGCTTATTGGAGGGGGTCACAGATACGCAGTATTTT. The encoded protein is CASSLLEGVTDTQYF. The full variable domain, completed using reference TRBV7-2 and TRBJ2-3, is GAGVSQSPSNKVTEKGKDVELRCDPISGHTALYWYRQSLGQGLEFLIYFQGNSAPDKSGLPSDRFSAERTGGSVSTLTIQRTQQEDSAVYLCASSLLEGVTDTQYFGPGTRLTVL.

This chain links TRBV7-9 with TRBJ2-6; 8 positions agree with TRBD1. The V segment lost 5 bases and the J segment 0 bases; nucleotides outside the gene matches: 6. Germline assignment: CDR1 SEHNR and CDR2 FQNEAQ (reference sequence). The CDR3 has 17 amino acids. The CDR3 sequence: CASSDWTGSSGANVLTF. The CDR3, as DNA: TGTGCCAGCAGCGATTGGACAGGGAGCTCTGGGGCCAACGTCCTGACTTTC.

The table lists this clone with many counts. The chain links TRBV6-4 to TRBJ2-3; 10 bases are a match to TRBD1. Unmatched junction bases numbered 1, after V lost 0 bases and J lost 4 bases. CDR1 MRHNA and CDR2 SNTAGT come from the germline V gene. CDR3 length: 15 amino acids. The CDR3 protein is CASSDSGTGADTQYF. For the CDR3, the DNA is TGTGCCAGCAGTGACTCCGGGACAGGGGCAGATACGCAGTATTTT.

This clone showed up just a few times. The CDR3 nucleotides read TGCAGCGTGGGGGTCAAACAGGGACGCACAGATACGCAGTATTTT. It codes for CSVGVKQGRTDTQYF. The V call is TRBV29-1, the J call TRBJ2-3; D possibly corresponds to TRBD1 (6 bases). The CDR3 is made up of 15 amino acids. Germline CDR1 reads SQVTM; CDR2 reads ANQGSEA. Trimming shortened V by 6 bases and J by 1 base, and 17 bases separated the two germline ends.

The CDR3 nucleotides are TGCGCCAGCAGCTTGGGACGGGGCGGATCTGGAAACACCATATATTTT. It is translated as CASSLGRGGSGNTIYF. This chain connects TRBV5-1 to TRBJ1-3; TRBD1 might be the D (5 bases). V was trimmed by 0 bases and J by 1 base, leaving 11 bases between them. CDR3 length: 16 residues. CDR1 SGHRS and CDR2 YFSETQ come from the germline V gene.

This clone turned up a few times. The V gene is TRBV14, the J gene TRBJ2-7, with TRBD2 as a possible D gene (7 bases). The CDR3 contains 15 residues. V lost 1 base, J lost 2 bases, and 12 bases lay in between. Germline V gives CDR1 SGHDN, CDR2 FVKESK. In DNA, the CDR3 is TGTGCCAGCAGCCAAGGGCGGGGGACAACCTACGAGCAGTACTTC. Its translation is CASSQGRGTTYEQYF.

The CDR3 spells CASSQGTERNYGYTF. The CDR3 bases are TGCGCCAGCAGCCAAGGGACAGAGAGAAACTATGGCTACACCTTC. This chain links TRBV4-1 with TRBJ1-2; TRBD1 is a possible D gene (6 bases). Germline CDR1 is MGHRA and CDR2 is YSYEKL. The length of the CDR3 is 15 residues. Trimming removed 1 base at V and 2 bases at J, with 11 bases between.